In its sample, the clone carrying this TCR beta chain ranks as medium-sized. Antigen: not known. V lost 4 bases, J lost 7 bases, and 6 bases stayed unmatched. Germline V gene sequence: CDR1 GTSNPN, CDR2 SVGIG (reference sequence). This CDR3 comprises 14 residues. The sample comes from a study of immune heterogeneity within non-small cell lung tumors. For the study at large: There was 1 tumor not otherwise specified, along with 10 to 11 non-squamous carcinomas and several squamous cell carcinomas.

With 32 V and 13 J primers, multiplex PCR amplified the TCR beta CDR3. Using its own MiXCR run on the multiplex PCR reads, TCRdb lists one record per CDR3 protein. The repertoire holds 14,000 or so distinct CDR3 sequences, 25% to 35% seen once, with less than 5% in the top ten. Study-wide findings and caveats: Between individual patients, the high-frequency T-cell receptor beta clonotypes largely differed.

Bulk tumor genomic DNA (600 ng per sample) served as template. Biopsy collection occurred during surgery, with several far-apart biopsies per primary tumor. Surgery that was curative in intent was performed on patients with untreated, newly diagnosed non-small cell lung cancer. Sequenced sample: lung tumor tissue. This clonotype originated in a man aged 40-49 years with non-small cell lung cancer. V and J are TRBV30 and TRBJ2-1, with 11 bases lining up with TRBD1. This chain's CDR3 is CAWTGQGAVNEQFF. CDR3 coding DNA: TGTGCCTGGACCGGACAGGGGGCTGTGAATGAGCAGTTCTTC.